This entry is about one T cell receptor beta chain. This sample is part of a study of T cell responses to AZD1222 COVID-19 vaccine. The V end lost 3 bases, the J end lost 1 base, and 15 bases lay between the germline ends. CDR3 length equals 16 residues. Germline CDR1 and CDR2: DFQATT and SNEGSKA (reference sequence). Produced via immunoSEQ multiplex PCR; TCRdb's table is partial and in-frame only. The sample lists some 150,000 clones, approximately 90% occurring once. The clonotype originates from an adult in good health. Sequencing used peripheral blood, obtained on day 0 of AZD1222 vaccination. The chain employs TRBV20-1 and TRBJ1-4; no reliable D call. This CDR3 reads CSASEEGPQTNEKLFF. CDR3 in DNA: TGCAGTGCTAGTGAGGAAGGGCCGCAAACTAATGAAAAACTGTTTTTT.